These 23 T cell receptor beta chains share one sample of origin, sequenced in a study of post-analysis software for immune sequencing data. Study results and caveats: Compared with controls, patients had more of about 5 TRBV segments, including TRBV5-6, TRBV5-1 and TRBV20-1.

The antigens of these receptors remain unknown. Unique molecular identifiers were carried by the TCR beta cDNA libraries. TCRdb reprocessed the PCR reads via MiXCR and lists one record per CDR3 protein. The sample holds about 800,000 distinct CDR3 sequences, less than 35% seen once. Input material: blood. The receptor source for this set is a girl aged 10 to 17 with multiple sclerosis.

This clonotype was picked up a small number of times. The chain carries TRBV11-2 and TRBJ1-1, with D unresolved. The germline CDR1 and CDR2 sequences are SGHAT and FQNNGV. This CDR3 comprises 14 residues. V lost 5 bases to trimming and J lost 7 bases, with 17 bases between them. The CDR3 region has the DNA TGTGCCAGCAGCCCGAACACGCCGACTTTTGAAGCTTTCTTT. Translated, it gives CASSPNTPTFEAFF.

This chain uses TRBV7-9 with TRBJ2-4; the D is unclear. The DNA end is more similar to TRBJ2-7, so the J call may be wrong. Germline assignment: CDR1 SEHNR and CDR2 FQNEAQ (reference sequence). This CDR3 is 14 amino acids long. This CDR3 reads CASSPGLFEGEQYF. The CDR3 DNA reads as TGTGCCAGCAGCCCTGGGTTATTTGAAGGCGAGCAGTACTTC.

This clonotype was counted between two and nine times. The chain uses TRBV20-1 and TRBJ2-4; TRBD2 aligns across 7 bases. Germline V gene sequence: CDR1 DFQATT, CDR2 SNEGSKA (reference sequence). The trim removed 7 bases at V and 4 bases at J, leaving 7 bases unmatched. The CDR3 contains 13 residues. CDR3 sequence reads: CSVSASGKNIQYF. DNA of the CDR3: TGCAGTGTCAGCGCTAGCGGAAAAAACATTCAGTACTTC.

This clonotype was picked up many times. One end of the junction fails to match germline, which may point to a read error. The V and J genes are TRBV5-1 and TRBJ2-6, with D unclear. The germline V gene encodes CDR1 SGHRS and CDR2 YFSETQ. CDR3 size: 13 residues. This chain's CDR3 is CASSPGGANVLTF. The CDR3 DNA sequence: TGTGCCAGCAGCCCAGGCGGGGCCAACGTCCTGACTTTC.

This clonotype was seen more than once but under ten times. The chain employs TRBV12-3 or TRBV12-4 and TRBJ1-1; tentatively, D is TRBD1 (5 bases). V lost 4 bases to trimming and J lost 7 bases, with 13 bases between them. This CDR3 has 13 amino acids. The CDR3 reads CASSSGPRDEAFF. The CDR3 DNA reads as TGTGCCAGCAGTTCAGGGCCTCGGGATGAAGCTTTCTTT.

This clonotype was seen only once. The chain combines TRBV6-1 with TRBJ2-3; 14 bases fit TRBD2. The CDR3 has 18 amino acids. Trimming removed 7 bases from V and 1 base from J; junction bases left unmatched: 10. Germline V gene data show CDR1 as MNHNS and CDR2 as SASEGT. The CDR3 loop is CASKKGLAGARGTDTQYF. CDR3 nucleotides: TGTGCCAGCAAAAAGGGACTAGCGGGGGCCCGGGGCACAGATACGCAGTATTTT.

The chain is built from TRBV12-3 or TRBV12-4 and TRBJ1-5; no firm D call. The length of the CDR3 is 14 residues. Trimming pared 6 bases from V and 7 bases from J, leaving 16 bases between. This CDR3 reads CASSHTDGVQPQHF. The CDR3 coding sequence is TGTGCCAGCAGCCACACCGACGGGGTCCAGCCCCAGCATTTT.

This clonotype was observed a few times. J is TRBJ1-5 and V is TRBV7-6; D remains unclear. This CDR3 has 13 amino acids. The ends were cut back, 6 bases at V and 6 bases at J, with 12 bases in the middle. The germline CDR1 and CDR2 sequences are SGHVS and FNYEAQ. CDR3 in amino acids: CASSSGGAQPQHF. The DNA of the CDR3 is TGTGCCAGCAGTTCCGGTGGCGCTCAGCCCCAGCATTTT.

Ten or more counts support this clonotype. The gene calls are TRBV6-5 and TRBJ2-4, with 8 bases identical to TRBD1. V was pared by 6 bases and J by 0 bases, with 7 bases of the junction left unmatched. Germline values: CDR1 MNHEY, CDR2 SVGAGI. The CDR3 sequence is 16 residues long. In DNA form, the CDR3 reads TGTGCCAGCAGGGACAGGGCCGACTTAGCCAAAAACATTCAGTACTTC. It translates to CASRDRADLAKNIQYF.

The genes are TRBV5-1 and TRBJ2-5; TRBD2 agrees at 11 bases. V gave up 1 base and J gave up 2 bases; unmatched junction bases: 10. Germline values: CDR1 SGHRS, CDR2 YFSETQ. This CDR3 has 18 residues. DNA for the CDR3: TGCGCCAGCAGCTTGTCACTAGCGGGAGTGAAGTGGCAAGAGACCCAGTACTTC. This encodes CASSLSLAGVKWQETQYF.

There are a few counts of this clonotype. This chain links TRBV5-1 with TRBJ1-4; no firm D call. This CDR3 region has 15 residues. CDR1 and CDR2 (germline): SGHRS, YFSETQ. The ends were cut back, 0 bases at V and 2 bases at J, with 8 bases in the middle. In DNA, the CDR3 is TGCGCCAGCAGCTTGGTGGACCATACTAATGAAAAACTGTTTTTT. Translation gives CASSLVDHTNEKLFF.

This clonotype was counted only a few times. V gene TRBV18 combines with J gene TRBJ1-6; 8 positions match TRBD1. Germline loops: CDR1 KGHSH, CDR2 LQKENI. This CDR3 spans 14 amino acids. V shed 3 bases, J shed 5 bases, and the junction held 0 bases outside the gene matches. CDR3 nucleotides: TGTGCCAGCTCACCGGACAGGGATAATTCACCCCTCCACTTT. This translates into CASSPDRDNSPLHF.

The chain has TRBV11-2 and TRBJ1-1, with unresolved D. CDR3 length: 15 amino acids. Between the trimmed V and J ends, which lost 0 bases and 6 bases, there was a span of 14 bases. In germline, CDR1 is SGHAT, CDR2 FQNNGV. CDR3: CASSLDPILRAEAFF. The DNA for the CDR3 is TGTGCCAGCAGCTTAGACCCCATCCTCAGAGCTGAAGCTTTCTTT. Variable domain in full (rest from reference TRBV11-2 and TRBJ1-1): EAGVAQSPRYKIIEKRQSVAFWCNPISGHATLYWYQQILGQGPKLLIQFQNNGVVDDSQLPKDRFSAERLKGVDSTLKIQPAKLEDSAVYLCASSLDPILRAEAFFGQGTRLTVV.

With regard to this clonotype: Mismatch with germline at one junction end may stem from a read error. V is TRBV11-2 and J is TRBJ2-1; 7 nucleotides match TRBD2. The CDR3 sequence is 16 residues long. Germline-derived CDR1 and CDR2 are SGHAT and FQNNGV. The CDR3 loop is CASGLVSSGPYNEQFF. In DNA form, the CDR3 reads TGTGCCAGCGGCTTAGTTTCTAGCGGACCTTACAATGAGCAGTTCTTC.

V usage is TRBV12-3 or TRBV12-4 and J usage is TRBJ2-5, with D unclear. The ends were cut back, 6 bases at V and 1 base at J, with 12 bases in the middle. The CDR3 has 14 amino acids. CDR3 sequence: CASSPVLSQETQYF. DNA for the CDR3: TGTGCCAGCAGCCCTGTTCTATCCCAAGAGACCCAGTACTTC.

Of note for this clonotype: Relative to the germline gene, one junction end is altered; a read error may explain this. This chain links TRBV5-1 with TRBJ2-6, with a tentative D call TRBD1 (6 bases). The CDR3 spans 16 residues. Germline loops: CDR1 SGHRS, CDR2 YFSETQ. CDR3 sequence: CASSLTGQTGANVLNF. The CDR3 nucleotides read TGCGCCAGCAGCTTAACCGGACAGACTGGGGCCAACGTCCTGAATTTC.

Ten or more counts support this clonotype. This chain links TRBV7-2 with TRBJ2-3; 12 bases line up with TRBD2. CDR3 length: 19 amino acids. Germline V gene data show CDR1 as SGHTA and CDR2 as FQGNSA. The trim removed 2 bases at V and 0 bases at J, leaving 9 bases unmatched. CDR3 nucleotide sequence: TGTGCCAGCAGCTTAAGGTGGTCTAGCGGGAGGGTTAGCACAGATACGCAGTATTTT. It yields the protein CASSLRWSSGRVSTDTQYF.

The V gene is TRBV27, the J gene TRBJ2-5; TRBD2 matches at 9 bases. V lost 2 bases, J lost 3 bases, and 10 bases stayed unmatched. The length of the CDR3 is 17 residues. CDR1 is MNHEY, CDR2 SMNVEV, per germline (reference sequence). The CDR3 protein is CASSLNIERGEEETQYF. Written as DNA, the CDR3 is TGTGCCAGCAGTTTAAATATCGAGCGGGGGGAAGAAGAGACCCAGTACTTC.

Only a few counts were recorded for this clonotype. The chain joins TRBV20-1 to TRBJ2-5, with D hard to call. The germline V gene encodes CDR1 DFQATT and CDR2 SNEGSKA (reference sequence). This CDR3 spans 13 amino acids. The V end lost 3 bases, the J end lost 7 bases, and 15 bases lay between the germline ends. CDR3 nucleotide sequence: TGCAGTGCTAGGCCTGGTACGGTTTGGACCCAGTACTTC. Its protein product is CSARPGTVWTQYF.

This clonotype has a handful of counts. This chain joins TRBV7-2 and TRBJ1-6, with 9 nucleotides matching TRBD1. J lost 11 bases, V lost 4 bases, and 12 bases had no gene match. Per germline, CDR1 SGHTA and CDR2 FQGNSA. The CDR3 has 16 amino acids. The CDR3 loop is CASSSLRDRVDPPLHF. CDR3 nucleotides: TGTGCCAGCAGCTCCTTGAGGGACAGGGTTGATCCACCCCTCCACTTT.

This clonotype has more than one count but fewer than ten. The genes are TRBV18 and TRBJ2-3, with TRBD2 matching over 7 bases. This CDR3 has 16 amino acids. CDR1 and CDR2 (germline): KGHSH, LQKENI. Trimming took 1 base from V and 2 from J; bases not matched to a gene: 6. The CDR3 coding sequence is TGTGCCAGCTCACCACAGTCGCAGCGGGACACAGATACGCAGTATTTT. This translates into CASSPQSQRDTDTQYF.

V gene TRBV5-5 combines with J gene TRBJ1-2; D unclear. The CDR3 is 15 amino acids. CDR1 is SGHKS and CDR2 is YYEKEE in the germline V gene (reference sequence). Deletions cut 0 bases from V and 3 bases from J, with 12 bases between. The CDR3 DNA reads TGTGCCAGCAGCTTGGTCCCAGGAGAGGACTATGGCTACACCTTC. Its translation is CASSLVPGEDYGYTF.

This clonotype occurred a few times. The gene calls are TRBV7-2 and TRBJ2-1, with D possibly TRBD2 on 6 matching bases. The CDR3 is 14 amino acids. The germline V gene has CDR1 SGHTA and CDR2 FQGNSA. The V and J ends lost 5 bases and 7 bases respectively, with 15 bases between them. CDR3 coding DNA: TGTGCCAGCAGCGCCCCGGGACTCTGGAATGAGCAGTTCTTC. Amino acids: CASSAPGLWNEQFF.